The T cell receptor beta chain described here comes from a study of cytomegalovirus exposure and HLA in healthy donors. Study observations and caveats: According to reports, the classifier identified cytomegalovirus status with high specificity and sensitivity. Apparent HLA restriction characterized most CMV-associated TCR beta chains in a later analysis. Cytomegalovirus association was assigned to approximately 160 TCR beta chains.

The PCR used 60 Vbeta and 13 Jbeta primers. The authors' processing: A later analysis tallied some 84 million unique TCR beta chains, about 12 million of them shared. Measured with immunoSEQ multiplex PCR; TCRdb has only the in-frame clones, and not every one. D and trimming were read from the DNA, whereas the V and J calls and clone size are those reported in that table. Counted here are some 180,000 clones, more than 75% occurring once; the ten biggest clones make up about 3%. As for this clone: Its antigen is still unknown.

The CDR3 is 14 residues long. The germline V gene has CDR1 MNHEY and CDR2 SVGAGI. The V segment lost 4 bases and the J segment 6 bases; nucleotides outside the gene matches: 6. The material sequenced was PBMCs. The origin of this receptor is a man in his forties in good health and CMV-seropositive. The rearrangement joins TRBV6-5 to TRBJ1-2; 9 bases agree with TRBD1. The CDR3 DNA reads as TGTGCCAGCAGTTCAGGGACAGGGTTCGATGGCTACACCTTC. The encoded protein is CASSSGTGFDGYTF.